The next 12 T cell receptor beta chains were all read from a single sample in a study of monozygotic twins with inflammatory bowel disease. TCRdb reprocessed the 5' RACE reads and reports one entry per CDR3 protein, with no DNA. This repertoire comprises around 400,000 distinct CDR3 sequences; its ten largest clones make up 2.4%. The sequenced material came from blood. All receptors derive from a human donor with ulcerative colitis or Crohn's disease, or a healthy co-twin of an affected twin (not recorded which).

V is TRBV30 and J is TRBJ2-7; TCRdb's D gene call, TRBD1, goes unchecked for lack of DNA. The CDR3 has 13 residues. Germline V CDR1 and CDR2: GTSNPN, SVGIG (reference sequence). CDR3 loop: CAWSRGFTDEQYF.

The V and J genes are TRBV28 and TRBJ1-1; the TRBD1 assignment by TCRdb is unverifiable without DNA. This CDR3 has 13 residues. CDR1 and CDR2 from the germline V gene are MDHEN and SYDVKM. CDR3 sequence: CASSAPGTTEAFF.

V is TRBV6-5 and J is TRBJ1-2. The CDR3 has 13 amino acids. Germline-derived CDR1 and CDR2 are MNHEY and SVGAGI. The CDR3 region is CASSFRGNYGYTF.

V and J are TRBV19 and TRBJ1-4; the D gene TCRdb calls, TRBD1, cannot be checked with no DNA. The CDR3 length is 14 residues. Germline assignment: CDR1 LNHDA and CDR2 SQIVND (reference sequence). This CDR3 is CASAPVAGSEKLFF. Combining the CDR3 with reference TRBV19 and TRBJ1-4 gives the whole variable domain DGGITQSPKYLFRKEGQNVTLSCEQNLNHDAMYWYRQDPGQGLRLIYYSQIVNDFQKGDIAEGYSVSREKKESFPLTVTSAQKNPTAFYLCASAPVAGSEKLFFGSGTQLSVL.

The chain joins TRBV28 to TRBJ2-7. Germline V lookup: CDR1 MDHEN, CDR2 SYDVKM. This CDR3 region has 12 residues. CDR3 sequence: CASSFLSYEQYF.

The chain links TRBV20-1 to TRBJ2-1; TCRdb selects TRBD2, and the lack of DNA leaves this call unchecked. CDR1 and CDR2 (germline): DFQATT, SNEGSKA (reference sequence). The CDR3 length is 16 residues. This CDR3 reads CSAGFLAGLSYNEQFF.

This sequence joins TRBV10-3 and TRBJ2-3. This CDR3 spans 12 amino acids. Germline V gives CDR1 ENHRY, CDR2 SYGVKD. The CDR3 reads CAISANRDTQYF.

This chain joins TRBV2 and TRBJ1-3; absent DNA, TCRdb's TRBD1 call cannot be checked. Germline CDR1 is SNHLY and CDR2 is FYNNEI. The CDR3 is 15 amino acids. CDR3 in amino acids: CASSPQGAGGNTIYF.

The chain has TRBV19 and TRBJ2-1; TCRdb proposes TRBD2, but this gene call is untestable without DNA. CDR1 and CDR2 from the germline V gene are LNHDA and SQIVND (reference sequence). This CDR3 spans 13 amino acids. The CDR3 here is CATRDSSYNEQFF.

The chain links TRBV10-3 to TRBJ2-4. Germline values: CDR1 ENHRY, CDR2 SYGVKD. The CDR3 consists of 13 residues. This CDR3 reads CAISESGQNIQYF.

J is TRBJ2-3 and V is TRBV12-3 or TRBV12-4; TCRdb reports TRBD1, a call that lacks DNA to check it against. The CDR3 covers 15 residues. The CDR3 loop is CASSFGAASTDTQYF.

V and J are TRBV5-1 and TRBJ1-1. The germline V gene has CDR1 SGHRS and CDR2 YFSETQ. This CDR3 comprises 13 residues. CDR3 loop: CASSSNENTEAFF.